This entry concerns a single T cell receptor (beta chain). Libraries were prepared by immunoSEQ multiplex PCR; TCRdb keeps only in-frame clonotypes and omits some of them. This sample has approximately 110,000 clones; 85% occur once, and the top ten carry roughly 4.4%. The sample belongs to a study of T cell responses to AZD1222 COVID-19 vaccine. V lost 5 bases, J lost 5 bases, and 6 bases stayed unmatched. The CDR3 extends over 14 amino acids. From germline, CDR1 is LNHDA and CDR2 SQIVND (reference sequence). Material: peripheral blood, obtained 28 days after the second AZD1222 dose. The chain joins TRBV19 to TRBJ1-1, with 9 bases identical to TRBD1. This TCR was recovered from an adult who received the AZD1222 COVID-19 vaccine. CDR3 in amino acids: CASSPGTGWTEAFF. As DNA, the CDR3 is TGTGCCAGTAGTCCTGGGACAGGGTGGACTGAAGCTTTCTTT.